These 3 T cell receptor beta chains originate from one sample sequenced in a study of shared clonotypes between healthy human individuals (dated by TCRdb to about 2020). Receptor libraries were prepared by the immunoSEQ multiplex PCR assay. TCRdb holds this immuneACCESS table with in-frame rearrangements only. Some clones are missing; in checked studies, unresolved V genes explain under half, and the rest has no known cause. The table for this sample lists more than 2,000,000 clones; 85% to 95% of them were counted only once. The top ten constitute about 0.13% of the sample. Sample: naive CD4+ T cells sorted from blood. Explained via the paper, the cell subset or site label denotes: CD45RA+ positively selected. These receptors originate from a man aged 18 to 30 in good health.

The chain links TRBV25-1 to TRBJ1-6; 8 bases fit TRBD1. The CDR3 has 15 residues. Germline trimming cut 3 bases from V and 7 bases from J; bases unmatched to any gene: 5. Germline lookup yields CDR1 MGHDK and CDR2 SYGVNS. The CDR3 DNA follows: TGTGCCAGCAGTGATCCCAGGACAGGGAATTCACCCCTCCACTTT. Amino acid sequence: CASSDPRTGNSPLHF.

This chain uses TRBV27 with TRBJ1-5; D gene unclear. This CDR3 is built from 11 residues. The germline gives CDR1 MNHEY, CDR2 SMNVEV (reference sequence). V shed 8 bases and J shed 6 bases, with 8 bases lying between them. CDR3 residues: CASGPSQPQHF. The CDR3 DNA follows: TGTGCCAGCGGCCCCAGTCAGCCCCAGCATTTT.

The chain uses TRBV13 and TRBJ2-1, with TRBD2 identical over 9 bases. Losses at the gene ends were 5 bases for V and 8 bases for J; bases not matched to a gene: 10. The CDR3 spans 15 residues. CDR1 and CDR2 from the germline V gene are PRHDT and FYEKMQ (reference sequence). The CDR3 DNA follows: TGTGCCAGCAGCCCCCGTGATAGCGGGAGTTATGAGCAGTTCTTC. This encodes CASSPRDSGSYEQFF.